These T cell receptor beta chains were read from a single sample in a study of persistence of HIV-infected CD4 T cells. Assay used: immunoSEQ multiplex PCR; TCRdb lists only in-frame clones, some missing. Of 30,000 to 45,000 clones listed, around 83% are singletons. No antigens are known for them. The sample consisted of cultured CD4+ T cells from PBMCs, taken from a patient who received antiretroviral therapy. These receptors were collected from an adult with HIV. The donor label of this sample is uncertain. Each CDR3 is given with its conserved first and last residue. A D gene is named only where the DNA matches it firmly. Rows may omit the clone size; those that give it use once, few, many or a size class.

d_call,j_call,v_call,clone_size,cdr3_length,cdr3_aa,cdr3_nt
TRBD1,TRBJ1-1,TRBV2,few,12,CASNLRGTEAFF,TGTGCCAGCAACCTCAGGGGGACTGAAGCTTTCTTT
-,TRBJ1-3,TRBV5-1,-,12,CASSEPGNTIYF,TGCGCCAGCAGCGAACCCGGAAACACCATATATTTT
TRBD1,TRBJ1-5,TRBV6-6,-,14,CASNRDSMNQPQHF,TGTGCCAGCAATCGGGACAGCATGAATCAGCCCCAGCATTTT
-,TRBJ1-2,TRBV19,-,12,CASSTQYYGYTF,TGTGCCAGTAGTACCCAGTACTATGGCTACACCTTC
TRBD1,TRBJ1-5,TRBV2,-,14,CASSDRGEHQPQHF,TGTGCCAGCAGTGACAGGGGGGAGCACCAGCCCCAGCATTTT
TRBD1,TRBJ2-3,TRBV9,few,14,CASSPRTGTDTQYF,TGTGCCAGCAGCCCGCGGACAGGGACAGATACGCAGTATTTT
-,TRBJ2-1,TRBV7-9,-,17,CASSPGERFSSYNEQFF,TGTGCCAGCAGCCCCGGGGAGCGATTTAGCTCCTACAATGAGCAGTTCTTC
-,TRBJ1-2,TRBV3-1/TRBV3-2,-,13,CASSHFRSHGYTF,TGTGCCAGCAGCCATTTCAGGTCTCACGGCTACACCTTC
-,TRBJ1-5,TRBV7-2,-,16,CASSSGTGSGNQPQHF,TGTGCCAGCAGCTCGGGGACGGGATCAGGCAATCAGCCCCAGCATTTT
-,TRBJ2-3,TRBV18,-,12,CASSEATDTQYF,TGTGCCAGCTCGGAGGCCACAGATACGCAGTATTTT
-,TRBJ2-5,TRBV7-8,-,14,CASSLKRTQETQYF,TGTGCCAGCAGCTTAAAACGGACCCAAGAGACCCAGTACTTC
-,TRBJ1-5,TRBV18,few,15,CASSPRGQGGQPQHF,TGTGCCAGCTCACCACGGGGGCAGGGCGGTCAGCCCCAGCATTTT
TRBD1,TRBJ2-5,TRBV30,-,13,CAWDTGGQETQYF,TGTGCCTGGGACACAGGGGGCCAAGAGACCCAGTACTTC
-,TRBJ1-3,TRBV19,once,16,CASRRGALSSGNTIYF,TGTGCCAGTAGACGAGGCGCGCTGAGCTCTGGAAACACCATATATTTT
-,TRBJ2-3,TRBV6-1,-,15,CASRPFQGSTDTQYF,TGTGCCAGCAGACCCTTCCAAGGTAGCACAGATACGCAGTATTTT
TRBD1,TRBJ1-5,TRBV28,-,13,CASRGDRDQPQHF,TGTGCCAGCAGGGGGGACAGGGATCAGCCCCAGCATTTT
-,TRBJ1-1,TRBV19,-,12,CASKPTGGMAFF,TGTGCCAGTAAACCCACCGGGGGGATGGCTTTCTTT
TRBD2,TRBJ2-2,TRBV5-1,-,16,CASSPAASGNTGELFF,TGCGCCAGCAGCCCAGCAGCTAGCGGGAACACCGGGGAGCTGTTTTTT
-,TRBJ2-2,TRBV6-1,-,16,CASSEGLGTSTGELFF,TGTGCCAGCAGTGAAGGCCTCGGGACAAGCACCGGGGAGCTGTTTTTT
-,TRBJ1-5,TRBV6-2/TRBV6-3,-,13,CASSRPPGQPQHF,TGTGCCAGCAGCAGACCCCCTGGGCAGCCCCAGCATTTT
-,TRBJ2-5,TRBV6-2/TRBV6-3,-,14,CASSYRPIGETQYF,TGTGCCAGCAGTTATCGCCCCATCGGGGAGACCCAGTACTTC
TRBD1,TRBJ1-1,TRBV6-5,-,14,CATAGGGKNTEAFF,TGTGCCACCGCAGGGGGCGGAAAGAACACTGAAGCTTTCTTT
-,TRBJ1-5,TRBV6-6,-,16,CASTNGGGLSNQPQHF,TGTGCCAGCACAAACGGGGGGGGCTTAAGCAATCAGCCCCAGCATTTT
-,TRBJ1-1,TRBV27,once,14,CASSLLGGVPEAFF,TGTGCCAGCAGTTTACTTGGAGGGGTTCCTGAAGCTTTCTTT
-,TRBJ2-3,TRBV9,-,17,CASSVETLGIGTDTQYF,TGTGCCAGCAGCGTAGAGACTTTAGGAATCGGCACAGATACGCAGTATTTT
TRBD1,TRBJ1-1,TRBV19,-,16,CASSILAGGLNTEAFF,TGTGCCAGTAGTATACTGGCAGGGGGTTTGAACACTGAAGCTTTCTTT
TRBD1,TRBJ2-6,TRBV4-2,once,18,CASKAQQGASSGANVLTF,TGTGCCAGCAAGGCCCAGCAGGGGGCATCCTCTGGGGCCAACGTCCTGACTTTC
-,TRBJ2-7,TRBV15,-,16,CATSRGRVWEGYEQYF,TGTGCCACCAGCAGAGGCCGAGTGTGGGAAGGCTACGAGCAGTACTTC
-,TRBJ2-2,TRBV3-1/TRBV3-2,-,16,CASSLVLAGRNGELFF,TGTGCCAGCAGCCTCGTCCTCGCGGGTAGGAACGGGGAGCTGTTTTTT
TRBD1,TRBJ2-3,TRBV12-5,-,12,CATGQVTDTQYF,TGTGCCACGGGACAGGTCACAGATACGCAGTATTTT
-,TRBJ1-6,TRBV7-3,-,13,CASSLGSNSPLHF,TGTGCCAGCAGCTTAGGGTCTAATTCACCCCTCCACTTT
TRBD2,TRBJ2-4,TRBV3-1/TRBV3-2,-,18,CASSRSGLAGIAKNIQYF,TGTGCCAGCAGCCGATCGGGACTAGCGGGGATCGCCAAAAACATTCAGTACTTC
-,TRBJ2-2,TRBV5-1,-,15,CASSRPRGAIGELFF,TGCGCCAGCAGCCGTCCGCGGGGCGCGATCGGGGAGCTGTTTTTT
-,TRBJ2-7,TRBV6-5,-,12,CASSLDSYEQYF,TGTGCCAGCAGTCTGGACAGCTACGAGCAGTACTTC
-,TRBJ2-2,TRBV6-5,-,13,CASFRRNTGELFF,TGTGCCAGCTTTAGAAGGAACACCGGGGAGCTGTTTTTT
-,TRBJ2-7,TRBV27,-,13,CASSLGIQYEQYF,TGTGCCAGCAGTCTCGGGATTCAATACGAGCAGTACTTC
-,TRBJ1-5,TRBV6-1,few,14,CASEWAASNQPQHF,TGTGCCAGCGAGTGGGCTGCTAGCAATCAGCCCCAGCATTTT
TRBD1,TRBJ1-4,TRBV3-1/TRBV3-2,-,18,CASSEKGAWAASNEKLFF,TGTGCCAGCAGCGAAAAGGGGGCTTGGGCGGCGTCGAATGAAAAACTGTTTTTT
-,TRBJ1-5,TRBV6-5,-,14,CASSYQGFDQPQHF,TGTGCCAGCAGTTACCAGGGCTTCGATCAGCCCCAGCATTTT
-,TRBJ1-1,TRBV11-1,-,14,CASGDPDSHTEAFF,TGTGCCAGCGGGGACCCGGACAGCCACACTGAAGCTTTCTTT
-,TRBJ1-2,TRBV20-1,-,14,CSASSPSGDYGYTF,TGCAGTGCTAGTTCACCCTCAGGGGACTATGGCTACACCTTC
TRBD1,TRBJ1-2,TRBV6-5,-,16,CASSYNRQGANYGYTF,TGTGCCAGCAGTTACAACCGACAGGGAGCTAACTATGGCTACACCTTC
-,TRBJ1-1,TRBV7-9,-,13,CASSGRMNTEAFF,TGTGCCAGCAGCGGGAGAATGAACACTGAAGCTTTCTTT
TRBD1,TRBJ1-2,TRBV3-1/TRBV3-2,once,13,CASSIGQGDGYTF,TGTGCCAGCAGCATCGGACAGGGAGATGGCTACACCTTC
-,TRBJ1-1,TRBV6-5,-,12,CATLQGRGSAFF,TGTGCCACCCTCCAGGGGCGCGGGTCAGCTTTCTTT
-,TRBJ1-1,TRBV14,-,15,CASSQSRAGYTEAFF,TGTGCCAGCAGCCAATCGCGGGCAGGGTACACTGAAGCTTTCTTT
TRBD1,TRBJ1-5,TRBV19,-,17,CASSIDHGTGDGQPQHF,TGTGCCAGTAGTATAGATCACGGGACAGGGGACGGTCAGCCCCAGCATTTT
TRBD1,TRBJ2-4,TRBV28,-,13,CASSLGQGNIQYF,TGTGCCAGCAGTTTGGGACAGGGGAACATTCAGTACTTC
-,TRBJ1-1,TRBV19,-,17,CASSLRGETRGGTEAFF,TGTGCCAGTAGTCTTAGGGGGGAAACGAGGGGAGGCACTGAAGCTTTCTTT
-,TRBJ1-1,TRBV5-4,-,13,CASSSRTSTEAFF,TGTGCCAGCAGTTCACGGACTTCAACTGAAGCTTTCTTT